This T cell receptor (beta chain) was documented in a study of regulatory T cells in long-lasting Graves disease. Study-level background: Patients with persistent Graves' disease had over 5 years of antithyroid drugs and persistent TSH receptor antibodies.

Building the TCR beta libraries relied on iRepertoire HTBI primers, and CDR3 regions underwent Arm-PCR. MiXCR, applied by TCRdb to the multiplex PCR reads, yields one record per CDR3 protein. Of roughly 400,000 distinct CDR3 sequences listed, about a fifth were seen once; the top ten hold around 20%. This CDR3 has 16 residues. The V end was cut by 4 bases, the J end by 2 bases, with 18 bases between. Germline V gives CDR1 LGHDT, CDR2 YNNKEL (reference sequence). The time point is: persistent/refractory GD, antithyroid drugs over 5 years with positive TRAb. After RNA was extracted from PBMCs, the TCR library was made from it.

The material sequenced was peripheral blood mononuclear cells (PBMCs), taken when the disease was refractory, from a patient treated with antithyroid drugs. The sequence came from a female donor with Graves disease. This chain uses TRBV3-1 with TRBJ2-7; D may be TRBD1 or TRBD2 (7 bases each). The DNA of the CDR3 is TGTGCCAGCAGCCCTGACAGGGCGGGAGCGGCCTACGAGCAGTACTTC. Protein: CASSPDRAGAAYEQYF.